The 22 T cell receptor beta chains below all came from one sample that was sequenced in a study of post-analysis software for immune sequencing data. Study-wide results and limits: Controls showed lower frequencies than patients for five TRBV segments, and TRBV5-6, TRBV5-1 and TRBV20-1 were among these.

TCR beta libraries were prepared from cDNA with unique molecular identifiers. In TCRdb, the PCR reads were re-called with MiXCR into one record per CDR3 protein. The sample contains fewer than 850,000 distinct CDR3 sequences, less than 35% of which appear only once. These receptors are not linked to any known antigen. Sequencing used blood. Receptors were obtained from a girl under 18 with multiple sclerosis.

The V gene is TRBV7-8, the J gene TRBJ2-1; no definite D call. With 5 bases removed from V and 6 bases from J, the gap between germline ends came to 14 bases. The CDR3 covers 14 residues. The germline gives CDR1 SGHVS, CDR2 FQNEAQ. The CDR3 is CASSPEPSPNEQFF. The CDR3 DNA is TGTGCCAGCAGCCCAGAGCCGAGCCCCAATGAGCAGTTCTTC.

This clonotype was found a few times. The chain recombines TRBV7-2 with TRBJ1-5; D unresolved. CDR3 length: 14 residues. V lost 4 bases and J lost 3, with 10 bases in between. The V gene's germline CDR1 is SGHTA and CDR2 FQGNSA. In DNA, the CDR3 is TGTGCCAGCAGCTCAGACGGCCTCAATCAGCCCCAGCATTTT. This encodes CASSSDGLNQPQHF.

This clonotype was seen more than once but under ten times. The chain is built from TRBV4-1 and TRBJ2-1; 15 bases align to TRBD2. The CDR3 is made up of 13 amino acids. CDR1 is MGHRA, CDR2 YSYEKL, per germline. Germline trimming cut 8 bases from V and 9 bases from J; bases unmatched to any gene: 2. CDR3 in DNA: TGCGCCAGCGGGACTAGCGGGAGGCCTGAGCAGTTCTTC. This sequence encodes CASGTSGRPEQFF.

This clonotype has more than one count but fewer than ten. The chain carries TRBV20-1 and TRBJ2-1; the match to TRBD2 covers 8 bases. Trimming removed 2 bases from V and 2 bases from J; junction bases left unmatched: 2. CDR3 length equals 14 residues. In germline, CDR1 is DFQATT, CDR2 SNEGSKA (reference sequence). CDR3 coding DNA: TGCAGTGCTAGAAGCGGGAGAACCTACAATGAGCAGTTCTTC. It encodes CSARSGRTYNEQFF.

This CDR3 reads CASNRGSTETQYF. The CDR3 nucleotides read TGTGCCAGCAACCGAGGGAGTACGGAGACCCAGTACTTC. This sequence joins TRBV7-8 and TRBJ2-5, with a possible D match to TRBD2 (5 bases). The V end lost 7 bases, the J end lost 5 bases, and 14 bases lay between the germline ends. Germline assignment: CDR1 SGHVS and CDR2 FQNEAQ. The CDR3 runs to 13 residues.

This chain links TRBV20-1 with TRBJ2-6; 8 bases agree with TRBD1. V was clipped by 4 bases and J by 0 bases; unmatched bases: 5. The germline gives CDR1 DFQATT, CDR2 SNEGSKA (reference sequence). The CDR3 spans 16 residues. The chain's CDR3 is CSAKDRESSGANVLTF. DNA of the CDR3: TGCAGTGCTAAGGACAGGGAGAGCTCTGGGGCCAACGTCCTGACTTTC.

The chain combines TRBV14 with TRBJ2-4, with 8 bases fitting TRBD1. The closer fit of TRBJ2-7 to the DNA end suggests the J call may be wrong. Germline V lookup: CDR1 SGHDN, CDR2 FVKESK. The CDR3 runs to 15 residues. For the CDR3, the DNA is TGTGCCAGCAGCCGAGGGACAGGTTCTAACCTCGAGCAGTACTTC. As protein: CASSRGTGSNLEQYF.

The sample holds a few counts of this clonotype. The gene calls are TRBV6-5 and TRBJ2-1, with D perhaps matching TRBD1 or TRBD2 (5 bases each). V was shortened by 8 bases and J by 4 bases, with 18 bases between the two germline ends. Looked up from germline, CDR1 is MNHEY and CDR2 is SVGAGI. The CDR3 totals 15 residues. The CDR3 sequence is CASVERGPGYNEQFF. The CDR3 nucleotides read TGTGCCAGCGTCGAACGGGGCCCAGGGTACAATGAGCAGTTCTTC.

This clonotype was found many times. The genes are TRBV11-2 and TRBJ2-7; no firm D call. V shed 3 bases and J shed 0 bases, with 12 bases lying between them. This CDR3 is built from 15 residues. CDR1 is SGHAT, CDR2 FQNNGV, per germline. The CDR3 nucleotides are TGTGCCAGCAGCTTCGGGCAGGAGACCTCCTACGAGCAGTACTTC. Its protein product is CASSFGQETSYEQYF.

Only a few counts were recorded for this clonotype. The chain uses TRBV6-1 and TRBJ1-6; possible D gene TRBD1, 6 bases. Germline CDR1 MNHNS, CDR2 SASEGT. Trimming pared 6 bases from V and 5 bases from J, leaving 11 bases between. This CDR3 has 14 amino acids. CDR3 loop: CASSVQGNNSPLHF. CDR3 in DNA: TGTGCCAGCAGCGTACAGGGAAATAATTCACCCCTCCACTTT.

The genes are TRBV12-3 or TRBV12-4 and TRBJ2-1; no clear D. Trimming shortened V by 6 bases and J by 9 bases, and 18 bases separated the two germline ends. The CDR3 totals 14 residues. This CDR3 reads CASRFKDGDGEQFF. DNA of the CDR3: TGTGCCAGCAGGTTTAAAGACGGAGACGGTGAGCAGTTCTTC.

This chain links TRBV5-1 with TRBJ2-1, with 14 bases identical to TRBD2. CDR3 size: 19 residues. V was clipped by 4 bases and J by 6 bases; unmatched bases: 15. CDR1 is SGHRS, CDR2 YFSETQ, per germline. CDR3 DNA: TGCGCCAGCAGCCTGGGGACTAGCGGGGGATGGTTTCGTGGCAATGAGCAGTTCTTC. Amino acid sequence: CASSLGTSGGWFRGNEQFF.

The V and J genes are TRBV3-1 and TRBJ2-1, with 8 bases identical to TRBD1. The trim removed 2 bases at V and 3 bases at J, leaving 6 bases unmatched. CDR1 LGHDT and CDR2 YNNKEL come from the germline V gene (reference sequence). The CDR3 runs to 16 residues. The CDR3 spells CASSQRSGQGYNEQFF. The CDR3 region has the DNA TGTGCCAGCAGCCAAAGGTCCGGACAGGGCTACAATGAGCAGTTCTTC.

The chain combines TRBV5-1 with TRBJ1-6; TRBD1 might be the D (6 bases). Per the germline V gene, CDR1 is SGHRS and CDR2 is YFSETQ. The CDR3 runs to 16 residues. The germline V and J ends were trimmed by 0 bases and 10 bases, with 17 bases remaining between them. CDR3 sequence: CASSLEDSPTGSPLHF. DNA of the CDR3: TGCGCCAGCAGCTTGGAGGACAGCCCGACGGGGTCACCCCTCCACTTT.

This clonotype occurred a few times. The rearrangement links TRBV15 to TRBJ1-2; 10 nucleotides match TRBD1. Germline values: CDR1 LNHNV, CDR2 YYDKDF (reference sequence). V gave up 0 bases and J gave up 5 bases; unmatched junction bases: 6. This CDR3 has 16 amino acids. In nucleotides, the CDR3 is TGTGCCACCAGCAGAGAGGCGGACAGGGGGTTGTATGGCTACACCTTC. Translation: CATSREADRGLYGYTF.

This clonotype was observed a few times. The chain's CDR3 is CASWGGANYGYTF. CDR3 in DNA: TGTGCCAGCTGGGGGGGTGCTAACTATGGCTACACCTTC. The chain uses TRBV27 and TRBJ1-2, with D perhaps TRBD1 (5 bases). The germline V gene encodes CDR1 MNHEY and CDR2 SMNVEV (reference sequence). The CDR3 length is 13 residues. V lost 8 bases, J lost 0 bases, and 10 bases lay in between.

In its sample, this clonotype was seen a few times. This chain connects TRBV20-1 to TRBJ1-5; D remains unclear. V was clipped by 3 bases and J by 0 bases, with 6 bases between them. The germline V gene has CDR1 DFQATT and CDR2 SNEGSKA (reference sequence). CDR3 length equals 13 residues. The CDR3 is CSARGSSNQPQHF. The CDR3 DNA sequence: TGCAGTGCTAGGGGCAGTAGCAATCAGCCCCAGCATTTT.

The chain uses TRBV24-1 and TRBJ2-7; weak D call: TRBD2 (5 bases). This CDR3 has 15 residues. In germline, CDR1 is KGHDR, CDR2 SFDVKD. V was trimmed by 3 bases and J by 7 bases, leaving 18 bases between them. In nucleotides, the CDR3 is TGTGCCACCAGTGATGCGGGCTCAGACTACAATGAGCAGTACTTC. Its translation is CATSDAGSDYNEQYF.

V gene TRBV5-1 combines with J gene TRBJ2-5; D remains unclear. Matching the DNA end better, TRBJ2-7 makes the J call doubtful. Germline values: CDR1 SGHRS, CDR2 YFSETQ. The CDR3 spans 13 residues. The CDR3 bases are TGCGCCAGCAGCTTGGGCCCGGAAGTCGAGCAGTACTTC. Its translation is CASSLGPEVEQYF.

The V gene is TRBV29-1, the J gene TRBJ2-1; tentatively, D is TRBD1 (6 bases). Germline assignment: CDR1 SQVTM and CDR2 ANQGSEA. Trimming took 7 bases from V and 5 from J, leaving 12 bases between them. CDR3 length: 12 residues. The CDR3 nucleotides are TGCAGCGGGAAGGACAGAGACAATGAGCAGTTCTTC. The encoded protein is CSGKDRDNEQFF.

V and J are TRBV28 and TRBJ2-6; D is possibly TRBD2 (5 bases). Trimming left V 6 bases short and J 1 base short, with 16 bases between. The CDR3 is made up of 17 amino acids. Germline V gene data show CDR1 as MDHEN and CDR2 as SYDVKM. CDR3: CASSKSGIPSGANVLTF. In nucleotides, the CDR3 is TGTGCCAGCAGCAAATCGGGGATCCCTTCTGGGGCCAACGTCCTGACTTTC.

The rearrangement joins TRBV6-2 or TRBV6-3 to TRBJ2-1; D is perhaps TRBD1 (5 bases). Germline CDR1 MNHEY, CDR2 SVGEGT. This CDR3 is built from 14 residues. V shed 6 bases and J shed 1 base, with 10 bases lying between them. The CDR3 spells CASRRQGSYNEQFF. In nucleotides, the CDR3 is TGTGCCAGCAGACGGCAGGGTTCCTACAATGAGCAGTTCTTC.